The clone carrying this T cell receptor beta chain was recorded once. The sample is drawn from a study of blood T cell repertoires in COVID-19. Study information: COVID-19 samples collected from the United States, Italy and Spain covered acute and convalescent phases. Nucleic acid was either cDNA or gDNA, and it came from T cells, B-cell-depleted T cells, or PBMCs.

CDR3 length: 15 amino acids. Germline loops: CDR1 SEHNR, CDR2 FQNEAQ (reference sequence). V lost 5 bases and J lost 10; bases outside the gene matches: 13. As handled by the study authors: Amplification of reference gene primers provided the estimated nucleated cell counts. Sequencing was performed with immunoSEQ multiplex PCR; in TCRdb, only in-frame clones are kept and a portion is missing. That table gives V, J and clone size, and the DNA gave D and trimming. The sample carries around 96,000 clones, around 96% recorded once. This receptor was obtained from a human donor with active COVID-19. The donor label of this sample is uncertain. The chain couples TRBV7-9 to TRBJ2-1, with TRBD2 matching 8 bases. Sample: peripheral blood. The chain's CDR3 is CASSSSGTPRREQFF. CDR3 sequence (DNA): TGTGCCAGCAGCAGTAGCGGGACCCCCCGAAGGGAGCAGTTCTTC.